These T cell receptor beta chains were read from a single sample in a study of neoadjuvant nivolumab and ipilimumab in lung cancer. Profiled with immunoSEQ multiplex PCR; TCRdb holds only in-frame clones, not every one. The table records some 28,000 clones, approximately 83% of them present only once. The sequences come from tumor tissue, collected after neoadjuvant nivolumab, alone or with ipilimumab, at or shortly before surgery. The receptors derive from an adult with non-small cell lung cancer. The CDR3 runs from the conserved cysteine through the conserved F or W. The order of the fields is J gene, D gene, clone size, CDR3 length, V gene, CDR3 DNA, CDR3 protein. The D gene is left open where the match is weak. Clone size is shown for a subset of rows, as once, few, many or a class of expanded clone.

J gene: TRBJ1-4; D gene: -; clone size: -; CDR3 length: 13; V gene: TRBV28; CDR3 DNA: TGTGCCACTACCAGGACAACTAATGAAAAACTGTTTTTT; CDR3 protein: CATTRTTNEKLFF
J gene: TRBJ1-1; D gene: -; clone size: -; CDR3 length: 13; V gene: TRBV29-1; CDR3 DNA: TGCAGCTTTACAGTGGGGGCGGGAATTCGCGCTTTCTTT; CDR3 protein: CSFTVGAGIRAFF
J gene: TRBJ1-4; D gene: TRBD1; clone size: -; CDR3 length: 16; V gene: TRBV2; CDR3 DNA: TGTGCCAGCAGTAGGACGCGACAGGGGGCGTTTGAAAAACTGTTTTTT; CDR3 protein: CASSRTRQGAFEKLFF
J gene: TRBJ1-4; D gene: -; clone size: -; CDR3 length: 15; V gene: TRBV7-2; CDR3 DNA: TGTGCCAGCGCCTCCCACCGCGCGGGGAATGAAAAACTGTTTTTT; CDR3 protein: CASASHRAGNEKLFF
J gene: TRBJ2-5; D gene: -; clone size: once; CDR3 length: 10; V gene: TRBV30; CDR3 DNA: TGTGCCTGGAGTCTGGGGACCCAGTACTTC; CDR3 protein: CAWSLGTQYF
J gene: TRBJ2-7; D gene: TRBD2; clone size: -; CDR3 length: 16; V gene: TRBV6-1; CDR3 DNA: TGTGCCAGCAGTGTTGAGCGGGAGCAGGGGTCCTACGAGCAGTACTTC; CDR3 protein: CASSVEREQGSYEQYF
J gene: TRBJ2-1; D gene: -; clone size: few; CDR3 length: 11; V gene: TRBV6-5; CDR3 DNA: TGTGCCAGCAGTTACCCGCCGAATCTGTTCTTC; CDR3 protein: CASSYPPNLFF
J gene: TRBJ2-7; D gene: TRBD1; clone size: -; CDR3 length: 15; V gene: TRBV28; CDR3 DNA: TGTGCCAGCAGTTCTCCCCCGGACAGGGGCCGCGAGCAGTACTTC; CDR3 protein: CASSSPPDRGREQYF
J gene: TRBJ1-2; D gene: -; clone size: -; CDR3 length: 15; V gene: TRBV6-4; CDR3 DNA: TGTGCCAGCAGTGAGGATCCCGGGGGGCCGGGTGGCTACACCTTC; CDR3 protein: CASSEDPGGPGGYTF
J gene: TRBJ1-1; D gene: -; clone size: once; CDR3 length: 13; V gene: TRBV19; CDR3 DNA: TGTGCCAGTAGTATCCCGGGGGACACTGAAGCTTTCTTT; CDR3 protein: CASSIPGDTEAFF
J gene: TRBJ1-5; D gene: -; clone size: -; CDR3 length: 15; V gene: TRBV5-5; CDR3 DNA: TGTGCCAGCAGCTTGGGATCGACAGGAAATCAGCCCCAGCATTTT; CDR3 protein: CASSLGSTGNQPQHF
J gene: TRBJ2-7; D gene: TRBD2; clone size: once; CDR3 length: 12; V gene: TRBV29-1; CDR3 DNA: TGCAGCGCGGGACAGCTAGCGGGAGAGCAGTACTTC; CDR3 protein: CSAGQLAGEQYF
J gene: TRBJ2-3; D gene: TRBD2; clone size: -; CDR3 length: 14; V gene: TRBV2; CDR3 DNA: TGTGCCAGCAGGGGCAGCGGGGGGGCATCTACGCAGTATTTT; CDR3 protein: CASRGSGGASTQYF
J gene: TRBJ2-7; D gene: -; clone size: -; CDR3 length: 14; V gene: TRBV19; CDR3 DNA: TGTGCCAGTAGTCAAGACAGGAGCTCCTACGAGCAGTACTTC; CDR3 protein: CASSQDRSSYEQYF
J gene: TRBJ2-5; D gene: -; clone size: -; CDR3 length: 14; V gene: TRBV2; CDR3 DNA: TGTGCCAGCAGTGAACGGCCAGTCCAAGAGACCCAGTACTTC; CDR3 protein: CASSERPVQETQYF